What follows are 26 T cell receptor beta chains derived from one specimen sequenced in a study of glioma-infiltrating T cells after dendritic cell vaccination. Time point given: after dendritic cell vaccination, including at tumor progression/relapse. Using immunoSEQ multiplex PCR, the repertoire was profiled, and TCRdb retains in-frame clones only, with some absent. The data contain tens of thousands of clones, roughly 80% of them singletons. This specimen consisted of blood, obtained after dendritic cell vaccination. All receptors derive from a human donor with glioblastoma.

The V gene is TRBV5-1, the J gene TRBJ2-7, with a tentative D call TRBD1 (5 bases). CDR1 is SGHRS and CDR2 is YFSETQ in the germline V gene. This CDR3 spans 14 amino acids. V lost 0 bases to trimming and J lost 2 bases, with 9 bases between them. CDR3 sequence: CASSLGGGTYEQYF. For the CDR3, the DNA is TGCGCCAGCAGCTTGGGGGGCGGTACCTACGAGCAGTACTTC.

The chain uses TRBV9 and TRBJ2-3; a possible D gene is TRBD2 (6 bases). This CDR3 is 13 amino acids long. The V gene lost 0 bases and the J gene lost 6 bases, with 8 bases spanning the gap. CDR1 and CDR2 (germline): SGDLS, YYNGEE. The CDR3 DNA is TGTGCCAGCAGCGTAGATCGGGGGGATACGCAGTATTTT. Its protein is CASSVDRGDTQYF.

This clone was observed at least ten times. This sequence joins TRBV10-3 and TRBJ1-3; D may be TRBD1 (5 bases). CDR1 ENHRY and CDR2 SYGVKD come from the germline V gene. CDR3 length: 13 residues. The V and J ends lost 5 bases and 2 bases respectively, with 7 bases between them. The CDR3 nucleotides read TGTGCCATCAGTTTAGGGGCTGGAAACACCATATATTTT. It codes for CAISLGAGNTIYF.

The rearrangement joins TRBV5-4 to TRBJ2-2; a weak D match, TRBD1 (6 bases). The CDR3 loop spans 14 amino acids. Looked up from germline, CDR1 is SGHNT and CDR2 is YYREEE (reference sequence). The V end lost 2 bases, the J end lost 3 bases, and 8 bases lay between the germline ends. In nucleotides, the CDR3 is TGTGCCAGCAGCTTCGACAGGTACACCGGGGAGCTGTTTTTT. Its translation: CASSFDRYTGELFF.

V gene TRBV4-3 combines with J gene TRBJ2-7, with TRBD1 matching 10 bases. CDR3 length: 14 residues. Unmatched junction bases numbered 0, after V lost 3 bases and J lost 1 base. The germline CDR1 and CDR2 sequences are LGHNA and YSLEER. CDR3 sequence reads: CASSQDRGSYEQYF. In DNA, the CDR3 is TGCGCCAGCAGCCAGGACAGGGGGTCCTACGAGCAGTACTTC.

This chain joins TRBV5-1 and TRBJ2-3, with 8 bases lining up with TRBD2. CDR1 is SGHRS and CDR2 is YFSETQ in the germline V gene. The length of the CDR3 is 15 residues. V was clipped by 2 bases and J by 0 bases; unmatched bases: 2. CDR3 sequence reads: CASSFAGGSTDTQYF. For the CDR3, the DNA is TGCGCCAGCAGCTTTGCGGGGGGTAGCACAGATACGCAGTATTTT.

CDR3 in DNA: TGTGCCAGCAGTGGGGTCTTGGGCGGGCCGGGGGAGACCCAGTACTTC. It encodes CASSGVLGGPGETQYF. The rearrangement joins TRBV2 to TRBJ2-5, with D possibly matching TRBD2 (5 bases). This CDR3 is built from 16 residues. The germline V and J ends were trimmed by 4 bases and 5 bases, with 20 bases remaining between them. Germline assignment: CDR1 SNHLY and CDR2 FYNNEI.

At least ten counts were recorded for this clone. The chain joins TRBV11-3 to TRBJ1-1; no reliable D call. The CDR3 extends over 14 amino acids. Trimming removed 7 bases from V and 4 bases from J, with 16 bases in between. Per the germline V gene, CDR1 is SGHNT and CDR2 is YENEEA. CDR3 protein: CASTRTVSGTEAFF. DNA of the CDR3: TGTGCCAGCACCCGGACTGTTTCGGGCACTGAAGCTTTCTTT.

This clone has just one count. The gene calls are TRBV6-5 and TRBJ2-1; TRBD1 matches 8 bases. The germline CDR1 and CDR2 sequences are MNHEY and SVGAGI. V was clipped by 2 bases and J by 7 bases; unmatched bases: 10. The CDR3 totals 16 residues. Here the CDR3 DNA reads TGTGCCAGCAGTTACATTCAGGGGGCCGGAGGGAATGAGCAGTTCTTC. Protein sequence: CASSYIQGAGGNEQFF.

CDR3 coding DNA: TGTGCCAGTAATTCATTGGCGGGACCGAGCTACGAGCAGTACTTC. Translating gives CASNSLAGPSYEQYF. The chain couples TRBV19 to TRBJ2-7; tentative D call: TRBD2 (6 bases). The CDR3 contains 15 residues. V was pared by 7 bases and J by 3 bases, with 19 bases between. Per the germline V gene, CDR1 is LNHDA and CDR2 is SQIVND (reference sequence).

CDR3 nucleotides: TGTGCCAGCAGCTTGAACAGGGGAAACACCATATATTTT. Translated: CASSLNRGNTIYF. The chain has TRBV5-4 and TRBJ1-3; tentative D call: TRBD1 (5 bases). Germline values: CDR1 SGHNT, CDR2 YYREEE (reference sequence). The CDR3 spans 13 residues. Trimming removed 1 base at V and 4 bases at J, with 6 bases between.

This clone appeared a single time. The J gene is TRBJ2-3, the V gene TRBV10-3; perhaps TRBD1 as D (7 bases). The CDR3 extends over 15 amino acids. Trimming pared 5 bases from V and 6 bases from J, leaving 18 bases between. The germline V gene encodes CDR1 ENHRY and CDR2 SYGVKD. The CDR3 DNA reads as TGTGCCATCAGTCCCAGACAGGGAGGAGGTGATACGCAGTATTTT. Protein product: CAISPRQGGGDTQYF.

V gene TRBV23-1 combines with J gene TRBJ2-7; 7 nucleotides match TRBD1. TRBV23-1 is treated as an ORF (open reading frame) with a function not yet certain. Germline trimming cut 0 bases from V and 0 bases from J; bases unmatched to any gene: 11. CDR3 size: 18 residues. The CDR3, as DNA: TGCGCCAGCAGTCAATCGTGGGACCGGGACAGTCCCTCCTACGAGCAGTACTTC. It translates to CASSQSWDRDSPSYEQYF.

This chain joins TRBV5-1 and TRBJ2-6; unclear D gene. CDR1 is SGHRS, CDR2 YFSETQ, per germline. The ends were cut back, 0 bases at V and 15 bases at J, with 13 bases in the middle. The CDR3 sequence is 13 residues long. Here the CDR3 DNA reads TGCGCCAGCAGCTTGGTTGTCAGTCCTGACCTGACTTTC. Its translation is CASSLVVSPDLTF.

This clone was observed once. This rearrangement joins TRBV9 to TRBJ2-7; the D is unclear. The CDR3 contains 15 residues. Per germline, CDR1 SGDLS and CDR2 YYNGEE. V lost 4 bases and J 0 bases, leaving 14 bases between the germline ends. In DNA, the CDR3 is TGTGCCAGCAGCCCCGGGTCTAGACGCTCCTACGAGCAGTACTTC. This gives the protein CASSPGSRRSYEQYF.

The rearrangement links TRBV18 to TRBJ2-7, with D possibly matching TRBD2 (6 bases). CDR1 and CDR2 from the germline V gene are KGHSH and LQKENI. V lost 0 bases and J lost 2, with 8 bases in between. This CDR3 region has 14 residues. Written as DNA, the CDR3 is TGTGCCAGCTCACCACCGGGCGGGGCCTACGAGCAGTACTTC. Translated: CASSPPGGAYEQYF. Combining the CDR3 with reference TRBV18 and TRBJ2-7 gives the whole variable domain NAGVMQNPRHLVRRRGQEARLRCSPMKGHSHVYWYRQLPEEGLKFMVYLQKENIIDESGMPKERFSAEFPKEGPSILRIQQVVRGDSAAYFCASSPPGGAYEQYFGPGTRLTVT.

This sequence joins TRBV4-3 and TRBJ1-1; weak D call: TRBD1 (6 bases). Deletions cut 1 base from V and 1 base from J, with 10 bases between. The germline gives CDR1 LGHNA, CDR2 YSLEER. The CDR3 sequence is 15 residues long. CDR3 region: CASSQVGTPNTEAFF. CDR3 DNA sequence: TGCGCCAGCAGCCAAGTTGGGACACCGAACACTGAAGCTTTCTTT.

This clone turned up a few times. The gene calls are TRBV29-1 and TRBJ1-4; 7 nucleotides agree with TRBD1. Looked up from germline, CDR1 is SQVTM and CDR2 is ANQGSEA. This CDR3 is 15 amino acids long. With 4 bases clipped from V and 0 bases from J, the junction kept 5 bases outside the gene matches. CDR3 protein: CSVAQGVSTNEKLFF. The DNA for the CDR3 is TGCAGCGTTGCCCAGGGGGTCTCAACTAATGAAAAACTGTTTTTT.

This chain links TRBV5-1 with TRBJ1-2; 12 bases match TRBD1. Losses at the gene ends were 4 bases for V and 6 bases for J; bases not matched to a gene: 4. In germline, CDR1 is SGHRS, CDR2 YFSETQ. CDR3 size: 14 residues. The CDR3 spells CASSGGQGADGYTF. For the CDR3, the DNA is TGCGCCAGCAGCGGGGGACAGGGGGCGGATGGCTACACCTTC.

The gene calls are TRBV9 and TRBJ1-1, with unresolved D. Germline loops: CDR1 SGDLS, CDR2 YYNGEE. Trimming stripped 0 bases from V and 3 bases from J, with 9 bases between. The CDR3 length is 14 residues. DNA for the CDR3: TGTGCCAGCAGCGTAGTAGCCGGAGACACTGAAGCTTTCTTT. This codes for CASSVVAGDTEAFF.

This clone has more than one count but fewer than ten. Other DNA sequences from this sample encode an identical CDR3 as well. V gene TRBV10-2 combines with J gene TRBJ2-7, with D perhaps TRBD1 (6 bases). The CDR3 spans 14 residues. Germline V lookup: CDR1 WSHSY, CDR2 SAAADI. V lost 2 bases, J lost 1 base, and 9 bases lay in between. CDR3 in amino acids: CASSELRGSYEQYF. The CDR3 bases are TGCGCCAGCAGTGAGCTTAGGGGGTCCTACGAGCAGTACTTC.

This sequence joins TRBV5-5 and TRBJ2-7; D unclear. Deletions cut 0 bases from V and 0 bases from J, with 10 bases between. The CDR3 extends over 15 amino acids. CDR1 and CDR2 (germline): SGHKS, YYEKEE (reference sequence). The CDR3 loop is CASSLGGSFSYEQYF. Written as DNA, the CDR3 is TGTGCCAGCAGCTTGGGCGGCAGCTTCTCCTACGAGCAGTACTTC. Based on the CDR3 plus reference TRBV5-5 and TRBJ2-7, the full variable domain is DAGVTQSPTHLIKTRGQQVTLRCSPISGHKSVSWYQQVLGQGPQFIFQYYEKEERGRGNFPDRFSARQFPNYSSELNVNALLLGDSALYLCASSLGGSFSYEQYFGPGTRLTVT.

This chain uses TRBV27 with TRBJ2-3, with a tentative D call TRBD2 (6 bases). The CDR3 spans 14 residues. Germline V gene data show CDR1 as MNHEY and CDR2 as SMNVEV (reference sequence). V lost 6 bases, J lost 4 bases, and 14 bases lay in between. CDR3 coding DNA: TGTGCCAGCAGCGACTGGGGGGACGCAGATACGCAGTATTTT. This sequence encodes CASSDWGDADTQYF.

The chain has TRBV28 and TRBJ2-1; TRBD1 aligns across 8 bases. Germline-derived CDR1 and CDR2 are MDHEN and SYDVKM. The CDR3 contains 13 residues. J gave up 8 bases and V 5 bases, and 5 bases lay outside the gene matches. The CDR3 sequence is CASSNPQGDEQFF. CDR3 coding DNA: TGTGCCAGCAGTAACCCACAGGGGGATGAGCAGTTCTTC.

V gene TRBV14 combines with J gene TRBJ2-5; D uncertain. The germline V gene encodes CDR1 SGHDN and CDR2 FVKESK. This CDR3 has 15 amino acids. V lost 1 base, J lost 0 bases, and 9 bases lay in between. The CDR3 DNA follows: TGTGCCAGCAGCCAAGTGGTAACATACCAAGAGACCCAGTACTTC. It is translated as CASSQVVTYQETQYF.

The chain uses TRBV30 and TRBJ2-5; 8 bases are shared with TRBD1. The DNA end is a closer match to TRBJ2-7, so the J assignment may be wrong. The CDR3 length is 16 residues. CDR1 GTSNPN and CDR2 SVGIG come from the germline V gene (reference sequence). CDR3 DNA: TGTGCCTGGAATCGCCGGTTGGACAGGGCCCCCTACGAGCAGTACTTC. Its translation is CAWNRRLDRAPYEQYF.